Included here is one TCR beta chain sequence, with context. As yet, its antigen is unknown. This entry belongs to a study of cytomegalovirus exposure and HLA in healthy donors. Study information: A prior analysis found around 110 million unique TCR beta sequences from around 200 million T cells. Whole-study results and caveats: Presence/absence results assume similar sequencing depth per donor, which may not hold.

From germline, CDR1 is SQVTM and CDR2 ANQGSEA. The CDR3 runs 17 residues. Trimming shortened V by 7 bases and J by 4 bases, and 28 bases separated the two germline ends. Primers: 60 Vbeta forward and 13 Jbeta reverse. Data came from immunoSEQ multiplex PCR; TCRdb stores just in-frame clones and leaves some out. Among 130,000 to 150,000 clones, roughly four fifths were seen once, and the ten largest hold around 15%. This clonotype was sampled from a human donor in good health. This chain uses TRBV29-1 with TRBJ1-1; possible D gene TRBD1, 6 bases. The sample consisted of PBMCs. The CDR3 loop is CSAAASGTQRMGTEAFF. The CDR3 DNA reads TGCAGCGCCGCAGCCTCGGGGACACAAAGAATGGGCACTGAAGCTTTCTTT.